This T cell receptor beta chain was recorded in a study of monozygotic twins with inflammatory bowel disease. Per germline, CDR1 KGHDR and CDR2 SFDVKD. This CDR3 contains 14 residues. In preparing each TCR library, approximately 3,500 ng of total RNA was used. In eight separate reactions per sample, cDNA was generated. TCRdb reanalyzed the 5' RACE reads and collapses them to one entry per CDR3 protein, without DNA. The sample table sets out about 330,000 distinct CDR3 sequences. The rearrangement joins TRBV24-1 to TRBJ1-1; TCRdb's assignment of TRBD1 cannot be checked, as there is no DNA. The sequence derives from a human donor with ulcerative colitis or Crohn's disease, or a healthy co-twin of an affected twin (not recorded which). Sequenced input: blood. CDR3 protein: CATSWDRGMTEAFF.